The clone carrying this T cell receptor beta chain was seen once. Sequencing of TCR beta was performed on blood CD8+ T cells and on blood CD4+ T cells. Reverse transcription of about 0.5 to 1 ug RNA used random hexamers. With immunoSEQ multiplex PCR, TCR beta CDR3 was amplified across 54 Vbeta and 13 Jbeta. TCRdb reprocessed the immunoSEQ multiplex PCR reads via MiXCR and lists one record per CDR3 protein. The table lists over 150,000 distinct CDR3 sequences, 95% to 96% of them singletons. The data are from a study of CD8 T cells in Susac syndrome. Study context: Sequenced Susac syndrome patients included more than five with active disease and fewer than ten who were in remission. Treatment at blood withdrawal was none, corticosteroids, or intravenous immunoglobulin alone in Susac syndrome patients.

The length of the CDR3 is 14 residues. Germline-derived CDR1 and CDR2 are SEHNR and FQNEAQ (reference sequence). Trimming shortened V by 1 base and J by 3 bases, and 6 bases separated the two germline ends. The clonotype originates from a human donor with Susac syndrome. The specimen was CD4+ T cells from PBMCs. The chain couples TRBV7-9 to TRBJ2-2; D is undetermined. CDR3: CASSLVLHTGELFF. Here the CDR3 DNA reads TGTGCCAGCAGCTTAGTGCTCCACACCGGGGAGCTGTTTTTT.